These 10 T cell receptor beta chains were sequenced from one sample in a study of blood T cells in healthy people across ages. A second PCR of about 7 to 12 cycles used a sample-barcoded 5' primer and a J-beta primer mix. In TCRdb, the 5' RACE reads were re-called with MiXCR into one record per CDR3 protein. The sample lists roughly 1,300,000 distinct CDR3 sequences, roughly 60% occurring once. Sequenced material: blood. Receptors were obtained from a man between 18 and 29 years old in good health.

The rearrangement uses TRBV27 and TRBJ2-7; 7 bases align to TRBD2. With V trimmed by 3 bases and J by 6 bases, 8 bases remained unmatched. CDR1 and CDR2 from the germline V gene are MNHEY and SMNVEV (reference sequence). The CDR3 runs 14 residues. The DNA of the CDR3 is TGTGCCAGCAGTTTTGGACCGGGGGGTGGCGAGCAGTACTTC. It yields the protein CASSFGPGGGEQYF.

This clonotype was counted between two and nine times. This chain links TRBV15 with TRBJ2-4; 7 bases match TRBD1. Germline V gene sequence: CDR1 LNHNV, CDR2 YYDKDF (reference sequence). With 3 bases clipped from V and 3 bases from J, the junction kept 5 bases outside the gene matches. The CDR3 length is 15 residues. The CDR3 loop is CATSSLGTDKNIQYF. In DNA form, the CDR3 reads TGTGCCACCAGCAGCTTGGGGACAGACAAAAACATTCAGTACTTC. Full variable domain (outside the CDR3, taken from reference TRBV15 and TRBJ2-4): DAMVIQNPRYQVTQFGKPVTLSCSQTLNHNVMYWYQQKSSQAPKLLFHYYDKDFNNEADTPDNFQSRRPNTSFCFLDIRSPGLGDTAMYLCATSSLGTDKNIQYFGAGTRLSVL.

Only a few counts were recorded for this clonotype. The chain uses TRBV5-5 and TRBJ1-1; D not certain. The germline V gene encodes CDR1 SGHKS and CDR2 YYEKEE (reference sequence). The germline V and J ends were trimmed by 6 bases and 5 bases, with 5 bases remaining between them. The CDR3 contains 10 residues. The CDR3 DNA is TGTGCCAGCATTGAGACTGAAGCTTTCTTT. Its protein product is CASIETEAFF. Full variable domain (rest looked up from reference TRBV5-5 and TRBJ1-1): DAGVTQSPTHLIKTRGQQVTLRCSPISGHKSVSWYQQVLGQGPQFIFQYYEKEERGRGNFPDRFSARQFPNYSSELNVNALLLGDSALYLCASIETEAFFGQGTRLTVV.

The rearrangement joins TRBV5-6 to TRBJ2-7, with D uncertain. Germline values: CDR1 SGHDT, CDR2 YYEEEE. V was cut by 4 bases and J by 10 bases, with 18 bases left in between. The CDR3 loop spans 13 amino acids. Here the CDR3 DNA reads TGTGCCAGCAGCCAGGCCGCGTCTCTGTTTCAGTACTTC. Its protein is CASSQAASLFQYF. Full variable domain (remainder filled in from reference TRBV5-6 and TRBJ2-7): DAGVTQSPTHLIKTRGQQVTLRCSPKSGHDTVSWYQQALGQGPQFIFQYYEEEERQRGNFPDRFSGHQFPNYSSELNVNALLLGDSALYLCASSQAASLFQYFGPGTRLTVT.

On this clonotype: The junction departs from the called germline gene at one end, perhaps through a read error. The chain joins TRBV4-1 to TRBJ1-5, with a weak D call TRBD1 (6 bases). The germline CDR1 and CDR2 sequences are MGHRA and YSYEKL. This CDR3 contains 16 residues. CDR3 sequence (DNA): TGCGCCAGCAGCCTCAAAGTCTGGGACATAAATCAACCCCAGCATTTT. This translates into CASSLKVWDINQPQHF.

This clonotype occurred a few times. The V call is TRBV6-2 or TRBV6-3, the J call TRBJ2-2, with D possibly matching TRBD1 (6 bases). There are 14 residues in the CDR3. The germline V gene encodes CDR1 MNHEY and CDR2 SVGEGT. V dropped 7 bases and J dropped 7 bases, with 16 bases sitting between them. This chain's CDR3 is CASIQQGGVGELFF. The CDR3 DNA follows: TGTGCCAGCATCCAACAGGGTGGGGTCGGGGAGCTGTTTTTT.

The chain is built from TRBV5-1 and TRBJ2-3; D is ambiguous. Germline CDR1 SGHRS, CDR2 YFSETQ. The CDR3 has 14 residues. The ends were cut back, 3 bases at V and 2 bases at J, with 10 bases in the middle. In DNA, the CDR3 is TGCGCCAGCAGCTGTTGGACCAACACAGATACGCAGTATTTT. It yields the protein CASSCWTNTDTQYF.

The chain has TRBV29-1 and TRBJ2-7, with 10 bases matching TRBD2. Per the germline V gene, CDR1 is SQVTM and CDR2 is ANQGSEA. Trimming took 3 bases from V and 5 from J; bases not matched to a gene: 10. The CDR3 is 15 amino acids. The CDR3 region has the DNA TGCAGCGTTGAGGCTAGCGGGAGATCTTCCCACGAGCAGTACTTC. Amino acid sequence: CSVEASGRSSHEQYF.

This sequence joins TRBV5-1 and TRBJ2-1; 8 positions match TRBD2. V shed 6 bases, J shed 7 bases, and the junction held 9 bases outside the gene matches. The CDR3 totals 14 residues. Germline CDR1 SGHRS, CDR2 YFSETQ. CDR3 DNA sequence: TGCGCCAGCACCCGTCTAGCGGGCGGGAATGAGCAGTTCTTC. Its protein is CASTRLAGGNEQFF.

This clonotype has just a few counts. The rearrangement uses TRBV2 and TRBJ2-3; TRBD2 matches 10 bases. V lost 6 bases and J lost 5; bases outside the gene matches: 2. There are 13 residues in the CDR3. Germline CDR1 is SNHLY and CDR2 is FYNNEI. In DNA, the CDR3 is TGTGCCAGCAGCCCTAGCGGGGGAGATACGCAGTATTTT. Protein sequence: CASSPSGGDTQYF.